One sample yielded the 7 T cell receptor beta chains listed below, sequenced in a study of blood T cell repertoires in COVID-19 (dated by TCRdb to the early 2020s). Libraries were constructed by the immunoSEQ multiplex PCR assay. The source is immuneACCESS, and TCRdb retained only in-frame sequences with V and J called. Part of the clones is not carried over; for the studies checked, unresolved V genes explain less than half of this, and the remainder is unexplained. This sample is represented by a few hundred thousand clones; 70% to 90% of them were singletons. The leading ten clones occupy approximately 0.92% of the sample. Sequencing was done on a sample of peripheral blood. All receptors come from a man in his late teens or twenties with COVID-19, enrolled during active disease.

The chain carries TRBV5-1 and TRBJ1-1, with TRBD1 matching over 7 bases. CDR1 SGHRS and CDR2 YFSETQ come from the germline V gene. The V segment lost 5 bases and the J segment 3 bases; nucleotides outside the gene matches: 4. CDR3 size: 13 residues. The DNA for the CDR3 is TGCGCCAGCAGACCTACAGGGGACACTGAAGCTTTCTTT. Protein sequence: CASRPTGDTEAFF. Full variable domain (outside the CDR3, taken from reference TRBV5-1 and TRBJ1-1): KAGVTQTPRYLIKTRGQQVTLSCSPISGHRSVSWYQQTPGQGLQFLFEYFSETQRNKGNFPGRFSGRQFSNSRSEMNVSTLELGDSALYLCASRPTGDTEAFFGQGTRLTVV.

This chain joins TRBV5-4 and TRBJ2-1; possibly TRBD2 for D (6 bases). V lost 0 bases and J 0 bases, leaving 13 bases between the germline ends. Germline V gene lookup returns CDR1 SGHNT and CDR2 YYREEE (reference sequence). CDR3 length: 17 amino acids. In DNA form, the CDR3 reads TGTGCCAGCAGCTTGGGGGGTCCGGGGGACTCCTACAATGAGCAGTTCTTC. Translated: CASSLGGPGDSYNEQFF.

The CDR3 DNA reads as TGTGCCAGCAGTCCTCCTCTGGGGGCCAACGTCCTGACTTTC. As protein: CASSPPLGANVLTF. This chain links TRBV6-5 with TRBJ2-6, with D unresolved. The V gene lost 5 bases and the J gene lost 4 bases, with 9 bases spanning the gap. This CDR3 comprises 14 residues. Germline CDR1 is MNHEY and CDR2 is SVGAGI.

The chain couples TRBV9 to TRBJ1-6, with D uncertain. V shed 0 bases and J shed 9 bases, with 13 bases lying between them. The germline V gene has CDR1 SGDLS and CDR2 YYNGEE. This CDR3 spans 15 amino acids. CDR3 in DNA: TGTGCCAGCAGCGTAGTTTCCTCCCTAGGTTCACCCCTCCACTTT. Its translation: CASSVVSSLGSPLHF.

The rearrangement uses TRBV7-2 and TRBJ1-1; a possible D gene is TRBD1 (6 bases). The germline V and J ends were trimmed by 4 bases and 1 base, with 10 bases remaining between them. Per germline, CDR1 SGHTA and CDR2 FQGNSA. CDR3 length: 14 residues. The CDR3 loop reads CASSYSRGNTEAFF. CDR3 in DNA: TGTGCCAGCAGCTACTCCAGGGGGAACACTGAAGCTTTCTTT.

This chain uses TRBV3-1 (or the pseudogene TRBV3-2) with TRBJ2-5, with D unclear. This CDR3 is built from 11 residues. Deletions cut 1 base from V and 10 bases from J, with 7 bases between. The germline V gene encodes CDR1 LGHDT and CDR2 YNNKEL (reference sequence). The DNA of the CDR3 is TGTGCCAGCAGCCAAGGCCAGCGCCAGTACTTC. Its protein product is CASSQGQRQYF.

This sequence joins TRBV15 and TRBJ2-2; 12 bases are shared with TRBD2. The CDR3 has 16 residues. The V and J ends lost 0 bases and 5 bases, in that order; junction bases with no gene match: 1. Germline values: CDR1 LNHNV, CDR2 YYDKDF (reference sequence). The CDR3 reads CATSRDTSGRTGELFF. The CDR3 region has the DNA TGTGCCACCAGCAGAGATACTAGCGGGAGGACCGGGGAGCTGTTTTTT. Combining the CDR3 with reference TRBV15 and TRBJ2-2 gives the whole variable domain DAMVIQNPRYQVTQFGKPVTLSCSQTLNHNVMYWYQQKSSQAPKLLFHYYDKDFNNEADTPDNFQSRRPNTSFCFLDIRSPGLGDTAMYLCATSRDTSGRTGELFFGEGSRLTVL.